This TCR beta chain was identified in a study of T cells in Graves' hyperthyroidism and ophthalmopathy. RNA transcripts provided the source from which TCR beta CDR3 regions were amplified. RT-PCR in the first round (using the HTBI primer set) targeted the TCR CDR3. Using its own MiXCR run on the multiplex PCR reads, TCRdb lists one record per CDR3 protein. The top ten clones hold around a third of a sample with about 640,000 distinct CDR3 sequences, around 20% of them seen once. The CDR3 sequence is 18 residues long. Looked up from germline, CDR1 is SEHNR and CDR2 is FQNEAQ (reference sequence). V gave up 3 bases and J gave up 0 bases; unmatched junction bases: 11. This clonotype has only a few counts. Clinical symptoms, serum thyroxine, TRAb, thyroid ultrasound and orbital computed tomography established diagnosis.

The TCR sequence derives from a man aged 25 to 45 with Graves' ophthalmopathy. This chain uses TRBV7-9 with TRBJ2-1; TRBD2 matches at 7 bases. The sequenced sample consisted of blood. Here the CDR3 DNA reads TGTGCCAGCAGCTTCCTTGCCGGGACTACAAGCTCCTACAATGAGCAGTTCTTC. Translated, it gives CASSFLAGTTSSYNEQFF.